The entry below describes one T cell receptor (beta chain). Its antigen is currently unknown. Read coverage stops 3 residues before the CDR3 terminus; the germline J gene supplies the remainder. The CDR3 has 13 residues. The V gene's germline CDR1 is GTSNPN and CDR2 SVGIG (reference sequence). V was pared by 1 base and J by 6 bases, with 3 bases of the junction left unmatched. Clones were sequenced by immunoSEQ multiplex PCR, and TCRdb holds only the in-frame ones, with some missing. The sample table sets out about 34,000 clones. The sample is drawn from a study of T cells in women clearing cervical HPV infection. Study-level background: Cases' blood sampling followed lesion detection by median roughly 160 days (90 to 200).

Regarding the study as a whole: TRBV6-7 relative abundance averaged roughly 0.1% in cases and approximately 0.15% in controls.

The rearrangement links TRBV30 to TRBJ1-5, with 7 positions matching TRBD1. The origin of this receptor is a woman between 18 and 70 years old with a cervical HPV16 infection that either progressed to CIN3+ or cleared (not recorded which). Input material: blood buffy coat. The sequenced CDR3 bases are TGTGCCTGGAGTGGAGGGACAGCTCAGCCC. As protein: CAWSGGTAQP. The CDR3 in full is CAWSGGTAQPQHF.